What follows are 32 T cell receptor beta chains derived from one specimen sequenced in a study of blood T cell repertoires in COVID-19. TCRdb's table, derived via immunoSEQ multiplex PCR, lists solely in-frame clones and lacks some. The sample carries 200,000 to 250,000 clones, roughly nine tenths recorded once. What was sequenced was peripheral blood. Receptor source: a woman between 45 and 60 years old with COVID-19, enrolled during active disease.

The CDR3 DNA follows: TGTGCCAGCAGCCAAGGGGCTTTTGGAGCTTTCTTT. This codes for CASSQGAFGAFF. The chain uses TRBV14 and TRBJ1-1; D is ambiguous. V lost 1 base, J lost 10 bases, and 10 bases lay in between. The CDR3 totals 12 residues. Germline CDR1 is SGHDN and CDR2 is FVKESK.

The gene calls are TRBV4-1 and TRBJ1-1; D is possibly TRBD1 (5 bases). The CDR3 runs to 15 residues. Germline values: CDR1 MGHRA, CDR2 YSYEKL. Trimming removed 3 bases from V and 2 bases from J, with 13 bases in between. CDR3 coding DNA: TGCGCCAGCAGCCAGTGGGGGGATGTAAACACTGAAGCTTTCTTT. It specifies CASSQWGDVNTEAFF.

This sequence joins TRBV4-2 and TRBJ2-1; 9 bases match TRBD2. Germline CDR1 and CDR2: LGHNA and YNFKEQ. CDR3 size: 16 residues. V lost 4 bases, J lost 6 bases, and 10 bases stayed unmatched. CDR3 residues: CASSLTLAGVSNEQFF. CDR3 nucleotide sequence: TGTGCCAGCAGCCTTACTTTAGCGGGGGTCTCCAATGAGCAGTTCTTC.

This chain links TRBV7-6 with TRBJ2-3; 7 bases agree with TRBD1. Germline V gene data show CDR1 as SGHVS and CDR2 as FNYEAQ. Trimming at V came to 5 bases and at J to 1 base, leaving 9 bases not matched to a gene. This CDR3 is 16 amino acids long. The DNA for the CDR3 is TGTGCCAGCAGCCTTTTACAGGGGAGAGGCACAGATACGCAGTATTTT. Its translation is CASSLLQGRGTDTQYF.

The CDR3 loop reads CASSLLAGGYEQYF. The CDR3 DNA reads as TGTGCCAGCAGCCTCCTAGCGGGGGGATACGAGCAGTACTTC. The chain joins TRBV7-3 to TRBJ2-7; 11 positions match TRBD2. Trimming at V came to 5 bases and at J to 4 bases, leaving 4 bases not matched to a gene. The germline V gene encodes CDR1 SGHTA and CDR2 FQGTGA. The CDR3 is 14 residues long.

This clone was observed a handful of times. This chain joins TRBV19 and TRBJ2-7; D perhaps matches TRBD2 (6 bases). The V end was cut by 9 bases, the J end by 4 bases, with 16 bases between. Germline-derived CDR1 and CDR2 are LNHDA and SQIVND (reference sequence). CDR3 length: 13 amino acids. CDR3 bases: TGTGCCAGGGAAATTACGGGAGTATACGAGCAGTACGTC. This gives the protein CAREITGVYEQYV.

Only one count was recorded for this clone. J is TRBJ1-3 and V is TRBV7-8; maybe TRBD1 (5 bases). This CDR3 is built from 17 residues. The V and J ends lost 2 bases and 0 bases respectively, with 14 bases between them. Germline V gene lookup returns CDR1 SGHVS and CDR2 FQNEAQ. The DNA for the CDR3 is TGTGCCAGCAGCTTACTGGCGGGGGGATTCTCTGGAAACACCATATATTTT. Amino acids: CASSLLAGGFSGNTIYF.

This chain connects TRBV12-5 to TRBJ1-5, with D perhaps TRBD1 (5 bases). The V end was cut by 7 bases, the J end by 1 base, with 20 bases between. Germline values: CDR1 LGHNT, CDR2 FRNRAP. The CDR3 is 17 amino acids. CDR3 region: CASAPPTGDYSNQPQHF. The CDR3 bases are TGTGCTAGTGCCCCCCCAACGGGGGACTACAGCAATCAGCCCCAGCATTTT. The full variable domain, rest sourced from reference TRBV12-5 and TRBJ1-5, is DARVTQTPRHKVTEMGQEVTMRCQPILGHNTVFWYRQTMMQGLELLAYFRNRAPLDDSGMPKDRFSAEMPDATLATLKIQPSEPRDSAVYFCASAPPTGDYSNQPQHFGDGTRLSIL.

The CDR3, as DNA: TGTGCCAGCAGCGTGCAGGGGGCGGTAAGGGGAAACACCATATATTTT. It encodes CASSVQGAVRGNTIYF. The rearrangement uses TRBV5-4 and TRBJ1-3; 8 nucleotides match TRBD1. The V segment lost 4 bases and the J segment 4 bases; nucleotides outside the gene matches: 10. The CDR3 is 16 amino acids. Germline V lookup: CDR1 SGHNT, CDR2 YYREEE (reference sequence).

The chain combines TRBV6-1 with TRBJ1-2, with D perhaps TRBD1 (6 bases). Germline CDR1 MNHNS, CDR2 SASEGT. The CDR3 loop spans 17 amino acids. V lost 1 base, J lost 4 bases, and 19 bases lay in between. CDR3 bases: TGTGCCAGCAGTGAAGATAGGGGGTTCGATGTCCTCTATGGCTACACCTTC. It encodes CASSEDRGFDVLYGYTF.

V and J are TRBV11-2 and TRBJ2-4, with 9 positions matching TRBD2. The germline V gene has CDR1 SGHAT and CDR2 FQNNGV. This CDR3 spans 17 amino acids. V was clipped by 1 base and J by 2 bases; unmatched bases: 6. The CDR3 sequence is CASSLVGGGETKNIQYF. In DNA, the CDR3 is TGTGCCAGCAGCTTAGTCGGCGGGGGGGAGACCAAAAACATTCAGTACTTC.

The chain uses TRBV2 and TRBJ2-1; D possibly corresponds to TRBD2 (7 bases). The germline V and J ends were trimmed by 8 bases and 7 bases, with 12 bases remaining between them. The germline V gene has CDR1 SNHLY and CDR2 FYNNEI. The CDR3 extends over 12 amino acids. CDR3 in DNA: TGTGCCAGCCCACGGGGGGCTAATGAGCAGTTCTTC. It codes for CASPRGANEQFF.

This chain joins TRBV28 and TRBJ1-1; D is perhaps TRBD1 (6 bases). The CDR3 contains 17 residues. Germline assignment: CDR1 MDHEN and CDR2 SYDVKM. Trimming cost V 3 bases and J 3 bases, with 20 bases left between them. DNA of the CDR3: TGTGCCAGCAGTTTCACTCTCGGCACAGGGATGGACACTGAAGCTTTCTTT. The encoded protein is CASSFTLGTGMDTEAFF.

The chain combines TRBV20-1 with TRBJ2-1, with D perhaps TRBD2 (6 bases). Trimming removed 3 bases at V and 2 bases at J, with 20 bases between. The CDR3 extends over 17 amino acids. Germline CDR1 is DFQATT and CDR2 is SNEGSKA (reference sequence). CDR3 nucleotide sequence: TGCAGTGCTAGTGAGGGACTCCCCTTTGGCGCCTACAATGAGCAGTTCTTC. As protein: CSASEGLPFGAYNEQFF.

This chain joins TRBV29-1 and TRBJ1-2, with 7 bases aligning to TRBD1. The CDR3 covers 14 residues. With V trimmed by 1 base and J by 2 bases, 4 bases remained unmatched. Germline values: CDR1 SQVTM, CDR2 ANQGSEA. This CDR3 is CSVEGTGLNYGYTF. The CDR3 DNA is TGCAGCGTTGAAGGGACAGGTTTAAACTATGGCTACACCTTC.

The chain is built from TRBV7-2 and TRBJ1-5; the D gene is possibly TRBD1 (5 bases). Germline values: CDR1 SGHTA, CDR2 FQGNSA. Deletions cut 0 bases from V and 3 bases from J, with 24 bases between. The CDR3 consists of 20 residues. The CDR3 nucleotides are TGTGCCAGCAGCTTAGCGGGGGGTATAATCGTCGAAAGTGCCAATCAGCCCCAGCATTTT. It is translated as CASSLAGGIIVESANQPQHF.

The CDR3 nucleotides read TGTGCCAGCAGTTCTCCGTGGAGGGACAGGACTTTATTGCTCGCCTACGAGCAGTACTTC. Its protein is CASSSPWRDRTLLLAYEQYF. J is TRBJ2-7 and V is TRBV28; 8 bases align to TRBD1. Trimming at V came to 4 bases and at J to 2 bases, leaving 22 bases not matched to a gene. Germline assignment: CDR1 MDHEN and CDR2 SYDVKM. This CDR3 is built from 20 residues.

The V call is TRBV6-1, the J call TRBJ1-1; the D is unclear. The germline V gene encodes CDR1 MNHNS and CDR2 SASEGT. Deletions cut 2 bases from V and 11 bases from J, with 15 bases between. The CDR3 totals 13 residues. DNA of the CDR3: TGTGCCAGCAGTGAAAGTAAGCGGTATGAGGCTTTCTTT. Amino acids: CASSESKRYEAFF.

This clone appeared a few times. V gene TRBV12-3 or TRBV12-4 combines with J gene TRBJ2-1, with 8 bases that match TRBD1. CDR3 length equals 13 residues. J lost 10 bases, V lost 3 bases, and 5 bases had no gene match. The CDR3 coding sequence is TGTGCCAGCAGTTTCACAGGGGGTGACGAGCAGTTCTTC. Translated, it gives CASSFTGGDEQFF.

The V gene is TRBV5-4, the J gene TRBJ1-6, with D perhaps matching TRBD1 (6 bases). Trimming cost V 4 bases and J 10 bases, with 15 bases left between them. Germline CDR1 and CDR2: SGHNT and YYREEE (reference sequence). This CDR3 region has 14 residues. CDR3 loop: CASSVTGHGSPLHF. CDR3 DNA sequence: TGTGCCAGCAGCGTGACAGGTCACGGCTCACCCCTCCACTTT.

The chain has TRBV7-9 and TRBJ2-7; TRBD2 matches 11 bases. Germline CDR1 SEHNR, CDR2 FQNEAQ (reference sequence). CDR3 length equals 16 residues. J lost 3 bases, V lost 5 bases, and 9 bases had no gene match. CDR3 amino acids: CASSPNPTSGVYEQYF. DNA of the CDR3: TGTGCCAGCAGCCCCAATCCGACTAGCGGGGTCTACGAGCAGTACTTC.

The rearrangement uses TRBV6-5 and TRBJ1-2; no definite D call. The CDR3 loop spans 13 amino acids. V gave up 6 bases and J gave up 1 base, with 9 bases separating them. Looked up from germline, CDR1 is MNHEY and CDR2 is SVGAGI. The CDR3 DNA sequence: TGTGCCAGCAGCCCAAGCCTTAACTATGGCTACACCTTC. Amino acids: CASSPSLNYGYTF.

This chain joins TRBV7-8 and TRBJ1-2; TRBD1 aligns across 7 bases. From germline, CDR1 is SGHVS and CDR2 FQNEAQ. V dropped 2 bases and J dropped 4; count of bases not matched to a gene: 7. CDR3 length: 15 amino acids. Written as DNA, the CDR3 is TGTGCCAGCAGCTTAATTCTAGGGACAGCCTATGGCTACACCTTC. It yields the protein CASSLILGTAYGYTF.

This rearrangement joins TRBV7-9 to TRBJ2-7; 9 nucleotides agree with TRBD1. V gave up 5 bases and J gave up 6 bases; unmatched junction bases: 11. CDR3 length equals 15 residues. Germline V lookup: CDR1 SEHNR, CDR2 FQNEAQ (reference sequence). CDR3 protein: CASSTPRTGEVEQYF. The CDR3 DNA sequence: TGTGCCAGCAGCACGCCAAGGACAGGGGAAGTCGAGCAGTACTTC.

The CDR3 sequence: CASSIGQGVVEQFF. The CDR3 DNA follows: TGTGCCAGTAGTATTGGACAGGGGGTTGTGGAGCAGTTCTTC. The chain is built from TRBV19 and TRBJ2-1; 10 nucleotides line up with TRBD1. The CDR3 has 14 amino acids. Germline CDR1 is LNHDA and CDR2 is SQIVND (reference sequence). The V and J ends lost 3 bases and 10 bases, in that order; junction bases with no gene match: 6. The full variable domain, completed using reference TRBV19 and TRBJ2-1, is DGGITQSPKYLFRKEGQNVTLSCEQNLNHDAMYWYRQDPGQGLRLIYYSQIVNDFQKGDIAEGYSVSREKKESFPLTVTSAQKNPTAFYLCASSIGQGVVEQFFGPGTRLTVL.

The genes are TRBV24-1 and TRBJ2-3; 10 positions agree with TRBD1. CDR1 is KGHDR, CDR2 SFDVKD, per germline. Trimming removed 9 bases from V and 4 bases from J; junction bases left unmatched: 9. This CDR3 spans 15 amino acids. CDR3: CATGPGTGAADTQYF. For the CDR3, the DNA is TGTGCCACCGGTCCGGGGACAGGGGCGGCAGATACGCAGTATTTT.

This clone was observed a few times. The chain links TRBV27 to TRBJ1-1; 8 bases map to TRBD1. The CDR3 runs 13 residues. After removal of 4 bases from V and 8 bases from J, the junction contained 6 bases not matched to a gene. The germline gives CDR1 MNHEY, CDR2 SMNVEV (reference sequence). The CDR3 DNA is TGTGCCAGCAGTTACCAGGGGGCCCCAGAAGCTTTCTTT. It translates to CASSYQGAPEAFF.

This chain links TRBV29-1 with TRBJ2-3; 14 bases align to TRBD2. CDR1 and CDR2 from the germline V gene are SQVTM and ANQGSEA. V lost 6 bases to trimming and J lost 0 bases; unmatched junction nucleotides: 2. The CDR3 consists of 15 residues. The CDR3: CSVRLAGGSTDTQYF. The CDR3 region has the DNA TGCAGCGTACGACTAGCGGGGGGGAGCACAGATACGCAGTATTTT.

This clone was seen more than once but under ten times. The J gene is TRBJ2-1, the V gene TRBV24-1; D gene unclear. The CDR3 runs to 15 residues. Germline V gives CDR1 KGHDR, CDR2 SFDVKD. V lost 5 bases and J 0 bases, leaving 10 bases between the germline ends. The CDR3 bases are TGTGCCACCAGTGTGGCTAGGAGCTCCTACAATGAGCAGTTCTTC. Its translation is CATSVARSSYNEQFF.

The genes are TRBV27 and TRBJ1-6; D may be TRBD1 (5 bases). V lost 4 bases and J lost 3, with 13 bases in between. The germline V gene encodes CDR1 MNHEY and CDR2 SMNVEV (reference sequence). CDR3 length equals 16 residues. CDR3 coding DNA: TGTGCCAGCAGTTCCGCCGACAGCCTCTATAATTCACCCCTCCACTTT. It yields the protein CASSSADSLYNSPLHF.

This rearrangement joins TRBV5-1 to TRBJ1-1; 9 bases fit TRBD1. J lost 6 bases, V lost 10 bases, and 19 bases had no gene match. The germline CDR1 and CDR2 sequences are SGHRS and YFSETQ. The CDR3 is made up of 16 amino acids. The CDR3 region is CAEKLRDREIGSEAFF. As DNA, the CDR3 is TGCGCCGAGAAACTAAGGGACAGGGAGATTGGGTCTGAAGCTTTCTTT.

This chain uses TRBV19 with TRBJ1-5; D unclear. This CDR3 is 13 amino acids long. The V gene's germline CDR1 is LNHDA and CDR2 SQIVND (reference sequence). V lost 8 bases, J lost 6 bases, and 14 bases lay in between. The CDR3: CASRIGTGQPQHF. DNA of the CDR3: TGTGCCAGTCGCATCGGTACGGGTCAGCCCCAGCATTTT.